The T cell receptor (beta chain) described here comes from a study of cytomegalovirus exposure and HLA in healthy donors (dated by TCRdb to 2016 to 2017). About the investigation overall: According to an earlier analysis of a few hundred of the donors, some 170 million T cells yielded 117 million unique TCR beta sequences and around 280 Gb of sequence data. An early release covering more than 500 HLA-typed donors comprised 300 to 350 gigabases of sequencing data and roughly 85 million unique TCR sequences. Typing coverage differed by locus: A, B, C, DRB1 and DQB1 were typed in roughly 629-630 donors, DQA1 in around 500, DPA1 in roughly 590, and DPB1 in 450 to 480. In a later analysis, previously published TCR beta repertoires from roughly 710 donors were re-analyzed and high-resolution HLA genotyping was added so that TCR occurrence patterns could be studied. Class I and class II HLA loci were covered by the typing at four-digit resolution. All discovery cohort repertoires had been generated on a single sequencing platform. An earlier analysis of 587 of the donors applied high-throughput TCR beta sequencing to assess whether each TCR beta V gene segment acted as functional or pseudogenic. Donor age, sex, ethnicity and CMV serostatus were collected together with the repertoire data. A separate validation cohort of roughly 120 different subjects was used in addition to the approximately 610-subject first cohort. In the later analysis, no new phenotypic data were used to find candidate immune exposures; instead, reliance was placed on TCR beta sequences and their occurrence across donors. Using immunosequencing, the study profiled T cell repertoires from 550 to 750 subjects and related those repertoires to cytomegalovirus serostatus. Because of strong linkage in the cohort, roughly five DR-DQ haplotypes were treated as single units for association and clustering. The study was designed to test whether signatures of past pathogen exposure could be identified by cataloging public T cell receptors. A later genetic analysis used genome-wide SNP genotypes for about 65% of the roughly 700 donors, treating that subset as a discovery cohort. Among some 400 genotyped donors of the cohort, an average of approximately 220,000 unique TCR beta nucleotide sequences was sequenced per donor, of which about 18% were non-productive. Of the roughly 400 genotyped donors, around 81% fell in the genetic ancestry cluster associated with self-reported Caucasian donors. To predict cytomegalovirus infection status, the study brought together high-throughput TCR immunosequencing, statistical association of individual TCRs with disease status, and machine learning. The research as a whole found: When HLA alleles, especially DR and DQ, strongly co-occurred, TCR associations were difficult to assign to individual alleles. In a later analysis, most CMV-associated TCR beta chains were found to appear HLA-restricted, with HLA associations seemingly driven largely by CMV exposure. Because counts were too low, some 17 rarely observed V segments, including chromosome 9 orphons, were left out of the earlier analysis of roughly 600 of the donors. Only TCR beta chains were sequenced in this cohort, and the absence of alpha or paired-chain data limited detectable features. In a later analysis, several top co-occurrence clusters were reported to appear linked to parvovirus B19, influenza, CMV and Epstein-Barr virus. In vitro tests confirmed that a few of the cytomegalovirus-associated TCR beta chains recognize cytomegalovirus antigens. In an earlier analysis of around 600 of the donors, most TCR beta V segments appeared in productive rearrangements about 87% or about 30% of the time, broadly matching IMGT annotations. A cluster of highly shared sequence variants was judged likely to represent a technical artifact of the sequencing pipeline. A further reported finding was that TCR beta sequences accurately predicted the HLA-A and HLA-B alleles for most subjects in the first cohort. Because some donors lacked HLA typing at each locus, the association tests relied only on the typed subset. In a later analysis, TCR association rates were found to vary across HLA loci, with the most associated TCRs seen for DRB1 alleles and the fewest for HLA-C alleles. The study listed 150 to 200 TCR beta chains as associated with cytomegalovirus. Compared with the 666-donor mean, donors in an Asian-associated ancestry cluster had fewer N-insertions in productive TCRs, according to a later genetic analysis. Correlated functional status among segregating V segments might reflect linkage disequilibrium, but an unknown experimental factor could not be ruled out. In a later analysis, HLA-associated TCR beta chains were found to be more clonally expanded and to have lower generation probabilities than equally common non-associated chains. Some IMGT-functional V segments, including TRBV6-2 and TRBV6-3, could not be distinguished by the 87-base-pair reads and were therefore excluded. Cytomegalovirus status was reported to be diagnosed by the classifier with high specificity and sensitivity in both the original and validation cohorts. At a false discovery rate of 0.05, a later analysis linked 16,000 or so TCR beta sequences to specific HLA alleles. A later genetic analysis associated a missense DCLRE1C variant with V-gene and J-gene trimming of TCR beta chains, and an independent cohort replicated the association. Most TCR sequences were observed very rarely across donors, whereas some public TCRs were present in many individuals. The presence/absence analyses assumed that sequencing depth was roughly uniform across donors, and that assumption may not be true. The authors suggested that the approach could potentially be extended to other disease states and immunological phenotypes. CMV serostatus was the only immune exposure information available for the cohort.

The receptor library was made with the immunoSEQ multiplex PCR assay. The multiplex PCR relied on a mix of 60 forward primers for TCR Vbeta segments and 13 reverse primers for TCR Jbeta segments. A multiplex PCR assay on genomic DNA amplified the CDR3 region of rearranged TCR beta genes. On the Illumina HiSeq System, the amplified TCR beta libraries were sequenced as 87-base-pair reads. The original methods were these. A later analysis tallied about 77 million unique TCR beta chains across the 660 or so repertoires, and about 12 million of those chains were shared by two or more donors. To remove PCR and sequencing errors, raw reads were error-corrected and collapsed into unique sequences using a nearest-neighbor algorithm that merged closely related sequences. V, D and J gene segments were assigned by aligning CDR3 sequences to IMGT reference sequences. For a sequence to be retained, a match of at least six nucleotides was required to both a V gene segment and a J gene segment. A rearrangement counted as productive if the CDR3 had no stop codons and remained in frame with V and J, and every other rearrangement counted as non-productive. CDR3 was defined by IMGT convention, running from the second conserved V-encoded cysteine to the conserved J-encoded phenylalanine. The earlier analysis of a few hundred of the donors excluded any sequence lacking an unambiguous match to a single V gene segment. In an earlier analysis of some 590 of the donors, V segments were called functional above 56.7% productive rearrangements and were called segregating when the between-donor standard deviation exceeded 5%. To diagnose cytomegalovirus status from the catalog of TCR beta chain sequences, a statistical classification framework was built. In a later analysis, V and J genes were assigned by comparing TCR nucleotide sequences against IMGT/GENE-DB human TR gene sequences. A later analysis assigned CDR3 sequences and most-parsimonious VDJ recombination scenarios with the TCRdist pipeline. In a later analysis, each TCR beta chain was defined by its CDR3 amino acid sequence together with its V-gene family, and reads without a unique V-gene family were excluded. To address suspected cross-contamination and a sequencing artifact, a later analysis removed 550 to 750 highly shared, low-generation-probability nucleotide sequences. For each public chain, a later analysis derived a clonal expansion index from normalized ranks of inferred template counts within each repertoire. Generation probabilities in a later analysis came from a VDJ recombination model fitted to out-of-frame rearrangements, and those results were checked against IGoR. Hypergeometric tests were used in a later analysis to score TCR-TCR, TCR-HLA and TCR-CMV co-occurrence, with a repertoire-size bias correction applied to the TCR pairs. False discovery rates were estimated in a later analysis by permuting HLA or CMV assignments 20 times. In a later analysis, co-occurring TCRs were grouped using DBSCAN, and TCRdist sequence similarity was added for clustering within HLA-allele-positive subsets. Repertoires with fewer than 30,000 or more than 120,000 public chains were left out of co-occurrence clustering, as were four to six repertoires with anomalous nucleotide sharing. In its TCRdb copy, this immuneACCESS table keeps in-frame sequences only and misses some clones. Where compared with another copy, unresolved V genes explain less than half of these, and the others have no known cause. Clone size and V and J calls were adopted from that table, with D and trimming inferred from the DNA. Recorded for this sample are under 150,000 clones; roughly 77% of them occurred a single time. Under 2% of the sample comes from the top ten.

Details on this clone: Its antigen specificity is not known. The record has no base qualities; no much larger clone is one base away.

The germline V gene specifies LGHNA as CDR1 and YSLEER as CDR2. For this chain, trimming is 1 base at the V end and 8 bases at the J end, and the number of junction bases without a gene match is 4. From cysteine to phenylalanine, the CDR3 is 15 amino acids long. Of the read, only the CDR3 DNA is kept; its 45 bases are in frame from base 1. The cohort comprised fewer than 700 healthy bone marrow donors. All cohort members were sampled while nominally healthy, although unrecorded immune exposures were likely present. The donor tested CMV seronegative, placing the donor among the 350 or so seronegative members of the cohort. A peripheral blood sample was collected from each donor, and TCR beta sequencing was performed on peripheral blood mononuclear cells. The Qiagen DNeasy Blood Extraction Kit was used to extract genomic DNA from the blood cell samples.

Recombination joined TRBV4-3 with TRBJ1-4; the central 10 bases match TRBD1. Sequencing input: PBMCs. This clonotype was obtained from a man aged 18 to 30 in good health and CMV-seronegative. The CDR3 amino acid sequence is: CASSQGDRGREKLFF. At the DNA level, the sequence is TGCGCCAGCAGCCAAGGGGACAGGGGAAGAGAAAAACTGTTTTTT.